Detailed here is one T cell receptor (beta chain). The data derive from a study of blood T cell repertoires in COVID-19. Study overall: Material from acute and convalescent COVID-19 was sourced from the United States, Italy and Spain. PBMCs, B-cell-depleted T cells, or T cells were the source of the cDNA or gDNA that made up the material.

Original processing methods: Estimates of nucleated cell counts were drawn from the amplification of reference gene primers. Libraries were prepared by immunoSEQ multiplex PCR; TCRdb keeps only in-frame clonotypes and omits some of them. That table gives V, J and clone size, and the DNA gave D and trimming. The sample holds some 80,000 clones, 70% to 90% seen once. This CDR3 region has 16 residues. Trimming cost V 4 bases and J 0 bases, with 11 bases left between them. The V gene's germline CDR1 is SGDLS and CDR2 YYNGEE. The receptor was isolated from a man older than 75 with active or convalescent COVID-19. The chain joins TRBV9 to TRBJ2-6; D might be TRBD1 (6 bases). Sequenced input: peripheral blood. The chain's CDR3 is CASSTTTGSGANVLTF. The CDR3 DNA sequence: TGTGCCAGCAGCACGACGACAGGCTCTGGGGCCAACGTCCTGACTTTC.